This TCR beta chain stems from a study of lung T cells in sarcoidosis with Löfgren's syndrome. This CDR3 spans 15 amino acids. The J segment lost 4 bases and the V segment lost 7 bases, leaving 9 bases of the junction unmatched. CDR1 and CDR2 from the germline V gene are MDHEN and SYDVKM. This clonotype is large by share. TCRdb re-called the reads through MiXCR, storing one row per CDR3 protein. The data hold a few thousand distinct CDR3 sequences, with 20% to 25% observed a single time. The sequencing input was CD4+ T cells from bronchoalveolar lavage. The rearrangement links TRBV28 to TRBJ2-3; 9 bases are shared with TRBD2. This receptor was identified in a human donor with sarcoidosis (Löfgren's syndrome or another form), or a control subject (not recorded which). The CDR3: CASTTPGLAADTQYF. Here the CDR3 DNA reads TGTGCCAGCACCACACCGGGACTAGCAGCAGATACGCAGTATTTT.